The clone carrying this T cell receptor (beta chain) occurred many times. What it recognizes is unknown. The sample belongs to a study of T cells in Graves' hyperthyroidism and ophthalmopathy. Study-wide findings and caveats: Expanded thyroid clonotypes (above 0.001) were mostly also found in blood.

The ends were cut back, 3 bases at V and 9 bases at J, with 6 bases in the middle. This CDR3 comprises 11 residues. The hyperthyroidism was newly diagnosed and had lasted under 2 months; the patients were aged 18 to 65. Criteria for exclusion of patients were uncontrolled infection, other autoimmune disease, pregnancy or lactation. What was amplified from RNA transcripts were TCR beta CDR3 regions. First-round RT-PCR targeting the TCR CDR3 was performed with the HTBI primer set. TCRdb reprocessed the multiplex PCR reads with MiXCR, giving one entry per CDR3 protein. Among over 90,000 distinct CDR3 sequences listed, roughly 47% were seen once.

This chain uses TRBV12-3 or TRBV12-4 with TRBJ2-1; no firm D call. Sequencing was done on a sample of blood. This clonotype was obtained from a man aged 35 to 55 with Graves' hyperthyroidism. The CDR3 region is CASSLLTEQFF. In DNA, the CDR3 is TGTGCCAGCAGTTTGTTGACTGAGCAGTTCTTC.